Presented here are 13 T cell receptor beta chains from one specimen sequenced in a study of technical replicates of blood from several donors. Assay used: immunoSEQ multiplex PCR; TCRdb lists only in-frame clones, some missing. The sample has 60,000 to 80,000 clones, more than 75% seen once; the top ten hold just over 5%. Sequencing was carried out using PBMCs. The receptors here all came from a human donor in good health. Some clones in this sample may be carry-over from other donors' samples.

The V and J genes are TRBV6-6 and TRBJ2-7; TRBD1 agrees at 8 bases. The CDR3 is 16 residues long. CDR1 and CDR2 (germline): MNHNY, SVGAGI (reference sequence). J gave up 2 bases and V 6 bases, and 12 bases lay outside the gene matches. In DNA form, the CDR3 reads TGTGCCAGCAGGAGAGCCAGGGGGCAGAACCCCTACGAGCAGTACTTC. Protein product: CASRRARGQNPYEQYF.

This rearrangement joins TRBV6-5 to TRBJ2-1, with D possibly matching TRBD2 (5 bases). Germline CDR1 and CDR2: MNHEY and SVGAGI. The CDR3 totals 16 residues. The V end lost 0 bases, the J end lost 0 bases, and 9 bases lay between the germline ends. CDR3 in amino acids: CASSYSGGSSYNEQFF. The CDR3 DNA is TGTGCCAGCAGTTACTCAGGCGGGTCCTCCTACAATGAGCAGTTCTTC.

This clone was recorded once. This chain uses TRBV5-4 with TRBJ2-3; 8 bases line up with TRBD2. Per the germline V gene, CDR1 is SGHNT and CDR2 is YYREEE (reference sequence). The CDR3 totals 16 residues. After removal of 1 base from V and 2 bases from J, the junction contained 6 bases not matched to a gene. The CDR3 DNA reads as TGTGCCAGCAGCTTGTATACGGGGGGGATCACAGATACGCAGTATTTT. It yields the protein CASSLYTGGITDTQYF.

This clone was recorded a few times. The V call is TRBV5-1, the J call TRBJ2-5, with 11 bases fitting TRBD2. The germline V gene encodes CDR1 SGHRS and CDR2 YFSETQ. V was clipped by 0 bases and J by 4 bases; unmatched bases: 2. The CDR3 spans 15 residues. The CDR3 reads CASSLGTSGLETQYF. The CDR3 nucleotides read TGCGCCAGCAGCTTGGGGACTAGCGGGCTAGAGACCCAGTACTTC.

The V gene is TRBV5-4, the J gene TRBJ2-5; 10 bases match TRBD1. Losses at the gene ends were 4 bases for V and 1 base for J; bases not matched to a gene: 4. Germline assignment: CDR1 SGHNT and CDR2 YYREEE (reference sequence). The CDR3 is made up of 15 amino acids. DNA of the CDR3: TGTGCCAGCAGCGTCGGGGACAGGGGCCAAGAGACCCAGTACTTC. Its protein is CASSVGDRGQETQYF.

The chain carries TRBV19 and TRBJ2-7; D is undetermined. Trimming shortened V by 3 bases and J by 2 bases, and 14 bases separated the two germline ends. Germline lookup yields CDR1 LNHDA and CDR2 SQIVND (reference sequence). The CDR3 is made up of 15 amino acids. CDR3 loop: CASSISTLPTYEQYF. The CDR3, as DNA: TGTGCCAGTAGTATCTCCACCTTGCCTACCTACGAGCAGTACTTC.

V is TRBV7-9 and J is TRBJ2-7; perhaps TRBD1 as D (6 bases). The CDR3 sequence is 15 residues long. V lost 0 bases and J 7 bases, leaving 16 bases between the germline ends. Per germline, CDR1 SEHNR and CDR2 FQNEAQ (reference sequence). The CDR3 DNA follows: TGTGCCAGCAGCTTAGCGCGAGGTACAGGGATGGAGCAGTACTTC. This gives the protein CASSLARGTGMEQYF.

The chain joins TRBV7-7 to TRBJ2-3; perhaps TRBD2 as D (5 bases). The CDR3 loop spans 15 amino acids. V gave up 3 bases and J gave up 6 bases, with 16 bases separating them. CDR1 is SSHAT, CDR2 FNYEAQ, per germline (reference sequence). The chain's CDR3 is CASSLVSGNSDTQYF. Written as DNA, the CDR3 is TGTGCCAGCAGCTTGGTGTCGGGAAATAGTGATACGCAGTATTTT.

The V and J genes are TRBV5-1 and TRBJ2-7; 7 positions match TRBD2. Germline trimming cut 7 bases from V and 1 base from J; bases unmatched to any gene: 5. CDR1 is SGHRS and CDR2 is YFSETQ in the germline V gene. The CDR3 sequence is 13 residues long. The CDR3 region is CASRGGPSYEQYF. The CDR3 bases are TGCGCCAGCCGGGGAGGGCCGTCCTACGAGCAGTACTTC.

The chain employs TRBV2 and TRBJ1-4; 12 bases fit TRBD1. J lost 6 bases, V lost 6 bases, and 8 bases had no gene match. Germline CDR1 SNHLY, CDR2 FYNNEI. This CDR3 comprises 16 residues. For the CDR3, the DNA is TGTGCCAGCAGCAGGGGACAGGGGGCGTACGATGAAAAACTGTTTTTT. Translated, it gives CASSRGQGAYDEKLFF. The full variable domain, with the rest looked up from reference TRBV2 and TRBJ1-4, is EPEVTQTPSHQVTQMGQEVILRCVPISNHLYFYWYRQILGQKVEFLVSFYNNEISEKSEIFDDQFSVERPDGSNFTLKIRSTKLEDSAMYFCASSRGQGAYDEKLFFGSGTQLSVL.

The CDR3 bases are TGTGCCTGGAGTCCTCGGAGGACAGGTAATGGGGGAGCCGATGAGCAGTTCTTC. It translates to CAWSPRRTGNGGADEQFF. The chain is built from TRBV30 and TRBJ2-1; 7 bases fit TRBD1. J lost 8 bases, V lost 2 bases, and 21 bases had no gene match. This CDR3 spans 18 amino acids. The germline V gene has CDR1 GTSNPN and CDR2 SVGIG (reference sequence).

The V call is TRBV12-5, the J call TRBJ2-5; 7 bases map to TRBD1. Germline CDR1 reads LGHNT; CDR2 reads FRNRAP. V shed 5 bases and J 1 base; nucleotides not matched to a gene: 13. The CDR3 spans 17 residues. The CDR3 region is CASGPPISTGSQETQYF. CDR3 bases: TGTGCTAGTGGTCCCCCAATCTCGACAGGGTCCCAAGAGACCCAGTACTTC.

The J gene is TRBJ1-6, the V gene TRBV6-5, with D possibly being TRBD1 (6 bases). CDR1 is MNHEY, CDR2 SVGAGI, per germline. The CDR3 loop spans 13 amino acids. The V and J ends lost 6 bases and 4 bases respectively, with 7 bases between them. CDR3 sequence reads: CASRGQYNSPLHF. CDR3 in DNA: TGTGCCAGCAGAGGACAGTATAATTCACCCCTCCACTTT.